The 5 T cell receptor beta chains below come from one sample, sequenced in a study of cytomegalovirus exposure and HLA in healthy donors. Using immunoSEQ multiplex PCR, the repertoire was profiled, and TCRdb retains in-frame clones only, with some absent. Of over 150,000 clones in the sample, about 82% were seen once. Sequencing was done on a sample of PBMCs. These receptors all come from a human donor in good health.

The chain combines TRBV29-1 with TRBJ2-1, with 7 bases that match TRBD1. Germline CDR1 and CDR2: SQVTM and ANQGSEA. The CDR3 length is 13 residues. The junction had 10 bases not matched to a gene; V was cut back by 8 bases and J by 6 bases. CDR3 residues: CSTQPYRGNEQFF. CDR3 nucleotides: TGCAGCACCCAACCCTACAGGGGCAATGAGCAGTTCTTC.

The chain joins TRBV28 to TRBJ1-5, with TRBD1 identical over 9 bases. The V gene end was trimmed by 0 bases and the J gene end by 5 bases; junction bases not matched to a gene: 5. This CDR3 has 16 amino acids. The germline V gene encodes CDR1 MDHEN and CDR2 SYDVKM. CDR3 protein: CASSLWGTGRHQPQHF. The CDR3, as DNA: TGTGCCAGCAGTTTATGGGGGACAGGGCGACATCAGCCCCAGCATTTT.

The V gene is TRBV11-3, the J gene TRBJ2-2, with a weak D call TRBD1 (5 bases). In germline, CDR1 is SGHNT, CDR2 YENEEA. This CDR3 is 15 amino acids long. Between the trimmed V and J ends, which lost 5 bases and 3 bases, there was a span of 13 bases. CDR3 nucleotide sequence: TGTGCCAGCAGCGCCACTACAGGACACACCGGGGAGCTGTTTTTT. This gives the protein CASSATTGHTGELFF.

The V call is TRBV13, the J call TRBJ2-1, with 8 bases aligning to TRBD1. V trimming: 5 bases; J trimming: 10 bases; junction bases outside the gene matches: 10. Germline V gene lookup returns CDR1 PRHDT and CDR2 FYEKMQ (reference sequence). The length of the CDR3 is 14 residues. The CDR3 is CASSDLQGGKEQFF. DNA for the CDR3: TGTGCCAGCAGCGATCTACAGGGGGGAAAAGAGCAGTTCTTC.

The V call is TRBV7-2, the J call TRBJ1-1, with 8 bases that match TRBD1. CDR1 and CDR2 (germline): SGHTA, FQGNSA. The CDR3 sequence is 14 residues long. V trimming: 3 bases; J trimming: 4 bases; junction bases outside the gene matches: 4. CDR3 sequence: CASSLTGVVTEAFF. Written as DNA, the CDR3 is TGTGCCAGCAGCTTGACAGGGGTTGTCACTGAAGCTTTCTTT. Full variable domain (missing parts from reference TRBV7-2 and TRBJ1-1): GAGVSQSPSNKVTEKGKDVELRCDPISGHTALYWYRQSLGQGLEFLIYFQGNSAPDKSGLPSDRFSAERTGGSVSTLTIQRTQQEDSAVYLCASSLTGVVTEAFFGQGTRLTVV.